A selection of T cell receptor beta chains follows, all from one sample in a study of cytomegalovirus exposure and HLA in healthy donors. TCRdb's table, derived via immunoSEQ multiplex PCR, lists solely in-frame clones and lacks some. The sample has about 53,000 clones. The material sequenced was PBMCs. Receptors originate from a man between 18 and 35 years old in good health and CMV-seropositive. Both conserved end residues are part of each CDR3. Fields, in order: J gene, V gene, D gene, CDR3 DNA, CDR3 protein. A D gene is named only where the DNA matches it firmly.

TRBJ2-3 TRBV5-1 - TGCGCCAGCAGCTTGGTTGGGGCTTCTAGCACAGATACGCAGTATTTT CASSLVGASSTDTQYF
TRBJ1-6 TRBV5-4 TRBD1 TGTGCCAGCAGCTCAAACAGGGGAGCAGAGAATTCACCCCTCCACTTT CASSSNRGAENSPLHF
TRBJ2-5 TRBV7-9 TRBD2 TGTGCCAGCAGCTCAAGACTAGCGGGAGAAGAGACCCAGTACTTC CASSSRLAGEETQYF
TRBJ1-2 TRBV27 TRBD1 TGTGCCAGCAGTCCCGACAGGGCCAGGTATGGCTACACCTTC CASSPDRARYGYTF
TRBJ1-2 TRBV5-1 - TGCGCCAGCAACTGGGGGCAGGCGGATGGCTACACCTTC CASNWGQADGYTF
TRBJ1-3 TRBV11-2 - TGTGCCAGCAGCCCCCCCGGTCCATCTGGAAACACCATATATTTT CASSPPGPSGNTIYF
TRBJ2-1 TRBV27 TRBD2 TGTGCCAGCAGTTTATCGGCGGGAGCGGTTGAGCAGTTCTTC CASSLSAGAVEQFF
TRBJ1-1 TRBV7-3 - TGTGCCAGCAGCTTAACTCTGATACATGAAAACACTGAAGCTTTCTTT CASSLTLIHENTEAFF
TRBJ2-7 TRBV7-9 - TGTGCCAGCAGCTTAGCGAACGGGAGAGGCCAAGAGCAGTACTTC CASSLANGRGQEQYF
TRBJ2-2 TRBV7-8 TRBD2 TGTGCCAGCAGCTCCCAGCCCCTAGGACTAGCGTACACCGGGGAGCTGTTTTTT CASSSQPLGLAYTGELFF
TRBJ2-7 TRBV7-2 TRBD2 TGTGCCAGCAGCTTAGCCGGCGGGGGCTCCTACGAGCAGTACTTC CASSLAGGGSYEQYF
TRBJ2-6 TRBV29-1 TRBD1 TGCAGCGTTGAAGAATCGGGACAGTCCCTCGGAGGGGCCAACGTCCTGACTTTC CSVEESGQSLGGANVLTF
TRBJ2-6 TRBV6-5 - TGTGCCAGCAGGGACATACCGTCTGGGGCCAACGTCCTGACTTTC CASRDIPSGANVLTF
TRBJ2-2 TRBV9 TRBD2 TGTGCCAGCAGCGCTCGGACTAGCGGGAGCCCCACCGGGGAGCTGTTTTTT CASSARTSGSPTGELFF
TRBJ1-2 TRBV11-2 TRBD1 TGTGCCAGCACCGTAGGGACAGGGGGCCACTATGGCTACACCTTC CASTVGTGGHYGYTF
TRBJ1-6 TRBV10-3 - TGTGCCTCTCGGACGGGGAATTCACCCCTCCACTTT CASRTGNSPLHF